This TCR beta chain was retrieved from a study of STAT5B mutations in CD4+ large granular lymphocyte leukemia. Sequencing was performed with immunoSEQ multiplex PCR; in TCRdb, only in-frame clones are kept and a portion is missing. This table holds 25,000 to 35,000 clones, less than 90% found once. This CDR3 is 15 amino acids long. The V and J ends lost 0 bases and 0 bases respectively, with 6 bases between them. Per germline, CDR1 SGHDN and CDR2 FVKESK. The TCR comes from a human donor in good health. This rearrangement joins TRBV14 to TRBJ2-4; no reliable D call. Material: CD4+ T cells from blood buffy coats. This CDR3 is CASSQDEVAKNIQYF. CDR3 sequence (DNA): TGTGCCAGCAGCCAAGATGAAGTAGCCAAAAACATTCAGTACTTC.